The 15 T cell receptor beta chains in this list originate from one sample, sequenced in a study of T cells in tumors after PD-1 blockade (dated by TCRdb to between 2017 and 2020). The receptor library was made with the immunoSEQ multiplex PCR assay. Here the immuneACCESS table is served through TCRdb, limited to in-frame sequences with V and J called. Missing clones are a known gap in these copies; in checked studies unresolved V genes cover under half, and the rest lacks a known reason. In this sample the table shows fewer than 15,000 clones, 63% of which occur a single time. The top ten constitute roughly 28% of the sample. This specimen's time point label, interpreted: before anti-PD-1 therapy. The input for sequencing was tumor tissue, taken before anti-PD-1 treatment. All receptors derive from a human donor with cutaneous squamous cell carcinoma.

The chain couples TRBV12-3 or TRBV12-4 to TRBJ2-1; 7 bases agree with TRBD2. V was pared by 3 bases and J by 10 bases, with 3 bases of the junction left unmatched. The CDR3 is 12 residues long. CDR3 DNA: TGTGCCAGCAGTTTGGCGCGGGGGGAGCAGTTCTTC. It specifies CASSLARGEQFF.

The CDR3 bases are TGTGCCAGCAGCTTACTAATTGGGGAAAAACTGTTTTTT. This sequence encodes CASSLLIGEKLFF. The chain combines TRBV5-6 with TRBJ1-4; D is undetermined. The V gene's germline CDR1 is SGHDT and CDR2 YYEEEE. The length of the CDR3 is 13 residues. V lost 2 bases and J 8 bases, leaving 10 bases between the germline ends.

The chain joins TRBV5-1 to TRBJ1-5, with 7 bases aligning to TRBD1. With V trimmed by 2 bases and J by 5 bases, 1 base remained unmatched. CDR1 and CDR2 (germline): SGHRS, YFSETQ. The CDR3 has 13 amino acids. The CDR3 bases are TGCGCCAGCAGCTTAACAGGGGATCAGCCCCAGCATTTT. This translates into CASSLTGDQPQHF.

This chain links TRBV7-9 with TRBJ2-7, with D hard to call. V shed 1 base and J shed 0 bases, with 16 bases lying between them. This CDR3 contains 17 residues. Germline-derived CDR1 and CDR2 are SEHNR and FQNEAQ (reference sequence). The CDR3 DNA reads TGTGCCAGCAGCTTAGTCGCTCAAAACTGGTTCTCCTACGAGCAGTACTTC. Protein product: CASSLVAQNWFSYEQYF.

The rearrangement links TRBV30 to TRBJ1-5, with D perhaps matching TRBD1 (5 bases). The CDR3 covers 14 residues. With 4 bases removed from V and 4 bases from J, the gap between germline ends came to 14 bases. The V gene's germline CDR1 is GTSNPN and CDR2 SVGIG (reference sequence). Here the CDR3 DNA reads TGTGCCTGGACAGGGACTGACCGGAATCAGCCCCAGCATTTT. Translated: CAWTGTDRNQPQHF.

The chain joins TRBV18 to TRBJ2-7; 7 nucleotides agree with TRBD1. J lost 2 bases, V lost 5 bases, and 6 bases had no gene match. CDR3 length equals 14 residues. CDR1 KGHSH and CDR2 LQKENI come from the germline V gene. CDR3: CASSAGTEPYEQYF. The CDR3 DNA reads TGTGCCAGCTCAGCCGGGACAGAACCCTACGAGCAGTACTTC.

The chain combines TRBV19 with TRBJ2-2, with D possibly being TRBD1 (6 bases). The germline V and J ends were trimmed by 0 bases and 4 bases, with 18 bases remaining between them. The germline V gene encodes CDR1 LNHDA and CDR2 SQIVND (reference sequence). The CDR3 is 18 amino acids. The CDR3 DNA follows: TGTGCCAGTAGTATAGATCGAAGGGCAGGGGATGTCACCGGGGAGCTGTTTTTT. This codes for CASSIDRRAGDVTGELFF.

By sample share, this clone is medium-sized. As DNA, the CDR3 is TGCGCCAGCAGCCAAGATGAGGGATTCGTCAATCCGGGGGACTCTGGAAACACCATATATTTT. Translating it yields CASSQDEGFVNPGDSGNTIYF. The chain links TRBV4-1 to TRBJ1-3; tentative D call: TRBD1 (5 bases). Germline assignment: CDR1 MGHRA and CDR2 YSYEKL. The CDR3 totals 21 residues. The V end was cut by 0 bases, the J end by 0 bases, with 24 bases between.

The chain links TRBV6-2 or TRBV6-3 to TRBJ2-1; no definite D call. Trimming pared 2 bases from V and 10 bases from J, leaving 9 bases between. CDR1 and CDR2 from the germline V gene are MNHEY and SVGEGT. The CDR3 spans 12 residues. Here the CDR3 DNA reads TGTGCCAGCAGTTACAGGGTTAACGAGCAGTTCTTC. It codes for CASSYRVNEQFF.

The chain combines TRBV3-1 (or the pseudogene TRBV3-2) with TRBJ2-1; 7 bases are a match to TRBD1. V lost 4 bases to trimming and J lost 6 bases; unmatched junction nucleotides: 12. The germline V gene has CDR1 LGHDT and CDR2 YNNKEL (reference sequence). This CDR3 region has 16 residues. CDR3 nucleotide sequence: TGTGCCAGCAGCCCGCTGGGACAGTTTGGGGTCAATGAGCAGTTCTTC. Protein product: CASSPLGQFGVNEQFF.

CDR3 bases: TGCAGCGTTGGGACAGGGAAGATCAATCAGCCCCAGCATTTT. The encoded protein is CSVGTGKINQPQHF. This chain joins TRBV29-1 and TRBJ1-5, with TRBD1 matching 8 bases. This CDR3 is 14 amino acids long. J was trimmed by 3 bases and V by 4 bases; bases with no gene match: 5. The germline V gene has CDR1 SQVTM and CDR2 ANQGSEA.

This clone qualifies as medium-sized. The rearrangement uses TRBV28 and TRBJ2-2; D unresolved. The CDR3 is 12 residues long. Trimming shortened V by 3 bases and J by 5 bases, and 4 bases separated the two germline ends. The germline CDR1 and CDR2 sequences are MDHEN and SYDVKM. This chain's CDR3 is CASSFMTGELFF. CDR3 nucleotides: TGTGCCAGCAGTTTCATGACCGGGGAGCTGTTTTTT. The whole variable domain, filled in from reference TRBV28 and TRBJ2-2, reads DVKVTQSSRYLVKRTGEKVFLECVQDMDHENMFWYRQDPGLGLRLIYFSYDVKMKEKGDIPEGYSVSREKKERFSLILESASTNQTSMYLCASSFMTGELFFGEGSRLTVL.

The chain employs TRBV28 and TRBJ1-4; D is perhaps TRBD1 (6 bases). This CDR3 spans 14 amino acids. V was clipped by 6 bases and J by 7 bases, with 15 bases between them. The germline CDR1 and CDR2 sequences are MDHEN and SYDVKM. Here the CDR3 reads CASRIGGRGEKLFF. DNA of the CDR3: TGTGCCAGCAGAATAGGGGGGAGAGGTGAAAAACTGTTTTTT.

This clone was seen more than once but under ten times. The chain employs TRBV6-6 and TRBJ1-1; TRBD1 is a possible D gene (5 bases). Germline CDR1 is MNHNY and CDR2 is SVGAGI (reference sequence). There are 13 residues in the CDR3. V dropped 7 bases and J dropped 3 bases, with 12 bases sitting between them. CDR3 in amino acids: CASTPGTHTEAFF. The CDR3 DNA is TGTGCCAGCACCCCCGGGACCCACACTGAAGCTTTCTTT.

The CDR3 is CASSLESVNSPLHF. The CDR3 DNA reads as TGCGCCAGCAGCTTGGAAAGCGTTAATTCACCCCTCCACTTT. The rearrangement uses TRBV5-1 and TRBJ1-6; D unresolved. CDR1 is SGHRS and CDR2 is YFSETQ in the germline V gene. Trimming took 0 bases from V and 6 from J, leaving 7 bases between them. The length of the CDR3 is 14 residues. The complete variable domain, with remaining parts taken from reference TRBV5-1 and TRBJ1-6, reads KAGVTQTPRYLIKTRGQQVTLSCSPISGHRSVSWYQQTPGQGLQFLFEYFSETQRNKGNFPGRFSGRQFSNSRSEMNVSTLELGDSALYLCASSLESVNSPLHFGNGTRLTVT.